These T cell receptor beta chains were read from a single sample in a study of identical twins. TCRdb re-called the 5' RACE reads with MiXCR, one entry per CDR3 protein. The sample has 350,000 to 500,000 distinct CDR3 sequences; approximately 17% are singletons. Sequencing was carried out using naive T cells sorted from blood. These TCRs come from a man aged 45-65 years in good health. Each CDR3 is given with its conserved first and last residue. D genes are given only for firm matches. Expanded clones get a size class; other rows say once, few or many, or leave the size out.

abundance | d_gene | j_gene | v_gene | CDR3aa | CDR3nt
few | - | TRBJ1-2 | TRBV6-1 | CASSPGGWINYGYTF | TGTGCCAGCAGCCCCGGCGGTTGGATCAACTATGGCTACACCTTC
many | - | TRBJ2-7 | TRBV20-1 | CSADLGVSNEQYF | TGCAGTGCGGATCTTGGGGTCTCTAACGAGCAGTACTTC
- | - | TRBJ1-5 | TRBV19 | CASSRAAYSNQPQHF | TGTGCCAGTAGCCGGGCTGCGTATAGCAATCAGCCCCAGCATTTT
- | TRBD1 | TRBJ2-1 | TRBV9 | CASSVGQGSSYNEQFF | TGTGCCAGCAGCGTAGGACAGGGCAGCTCCTACAATGAGCAGTTCTTC
few | TRBD1 | TRBJ2-7 | TRBV12-3/TRBV12-4 | CASSFGTGGLSSYEQYF | TGTGCCAGCAGTTTTGGGACAGGGGGCTTGTCGTCCTACGAGCAGTACTTC
many | - | TRBJ2-3 | TRBV12-3/TRBV12-4 | CASSLAHPDTQYF | TGTGCCAGCAGTTTAGCGCACCCAGATACGCAGTATTTT
many | TRBD2 | TRBJ2-3 | TRBV4-1 | CASSQGLLLAGGTDTQYF | TGCGCCAGCAGCCAAGGACTTCTTCTAGCGGGGGGGACAGATACGCAGTATTTT
many | - | TRBJ2-7 | TRBV7-9 | CASSLFGSDEQYF | TGTGCCAGCAGCTTATTTGGGTCGGACGAGCAGTACTTC
- | - | TRBJ2-3 | TRBV7-2 | CASSSKGGSPSTDTQYF | TGTGCCAGCAGCTCCAAAGGGGGGTCGCCCAGCACAGATACGCAGTATTTT
- | - | TRBJ1-1 | TRBV29-1 | CSVEKDSGEAFF | TGCAGCGTAGAGAAGGATTCCGGTGAAGCTTTCTTT
few | - | TRBJ2-7 | TRBV6-2/TRBV6-3 | CASSSLLDRAAYEQYF | TGTGCCAGCAGTTCTCTCCTGGACAGAGCAGCCTACGAGCAGTACTTC
- | - | TRBJ2-3 | TRBV12-3/TRBV12-4 | CASTRTPFGTDTQYF | TGTGCCAGCACCCGGACACCGTTTGGCACAGATACGCAGTATTTT
few | - | TRBJ1-2 | TRBV18 | CASSPQVGRDYGYTF | TGTGCCAGCTCACCACAAGTGGGGCGAGACTATGGCTACACCTTC
many | TRBD2 | TRBJ2-1 | TRBV12-3/TRBV12-4 | CASSRLAGPYNEQFF | TGTGCCAGCAGTCGTCTAGCGGGGCCCTACAATGAGCAGTTCTTC
- | - | TRBJ2-2 | TRBV4-2 | CASSQVIIDGLDTGELFF | TGTGCCAGCAGCCAAGTTATCATAGATGGTTTGGACACCGGGGAGCTGTTTTTT
- | TRBD1 | TRBJ2-1 | TRBV6-1 | CATIGRTGELSQFF | TGTGCCACCATCGGGCGGACAGGGGAATTGTCGCAGTTCTTC
few | - | TRBJ2-1 | TRBV7-2 | CASSSLGVRDGSGEQFF | TGTGCCAGCAGCTCCCTCGGAGTGCGGGATGGGTCGGGTGAGCAGTTCTTC
- | - | TRBJ2-5 | TRBV12-3/TRBV12-4 | CASSFGGPLGTQYF | TGTGCCAGCAGTTTTGGTGGCCCGTTGGGGACCCAGTACTTC
few | TRBD2 | TRBJ2-3 | TRBV7-2 | CASSLDGSGGSDTQYF | TGTGCCAGCAGCTTAGATGGTAGCGGGGGCTCAGATACGCAGTATTTT
- | - | TRBJ1-1 | TRBV9 | CASSVEPGAKTEAFF | TGTGCCAGCAGCGTAGAGCCAGGGGCAAAAACTGAAGCTTTCTTT
- | - | TRBJ2-2 | TRBV12-3/TRBV12-4 | CASTGKNTGELFF | TGTGCCAGCACCGGGAAAAACACCGGGGAGCTGTTTTTT
- | - | TRBJ2-1 | TRBV18 | CASSPPGLLSYNEQFF | TGTGCCAGCTCACCACCAGGGTTGTTGTCCTACAATGAGCAGTTCTTC
- | TRBD1 | TRBJ1-2 | TRBV10-3 | CAISEGTVYGYTF | TGTGCCATCAGTGAAGGGACAGTCTATGGCTACACCTTC
few | TRBD1 | TRBJ2-1 | TRBV7-2 | CASSLRGTGSYNEQFF | TGTGCCAGCAGCTTAAGGGGGACAGGCTCCTACAATGAGCAGTTCTTC
few | - | TRBJ2-7 | TRBV7-2 | CASSLASDYEQYF | TGTGCCAGCAGCTTAGCCTCGGACTACGAGCAGTACTTC
few | - | TRBJ1-2 | TRBV28 | CASRQGTGTNYGYTF | TGTGCCAGCAGGCAAGGGACCGGGACAAACTATGGCTACACCTTC
few | - | TRBJ2-5 | TRBV10-3 | CAISEGLRDKETQYF | TGTGCCATCAGTGAGGGTCTTCGGGATAAAGAGACCCAGTACTTC
many | TRBD2 | TRBJ2-3 | TRBV5-1 | CASSRTSGRPSTDTQYF | TGCGCCAGCAGCCGGACTAGCGGGAGGCCTAGCACAGATACGCAGTATTTT
few | - | TRBJ1-5 | TRBV6-1 | CASSPTGNSNQPQHF | TGTGCCAGCAGCCCAACAGGGAATAGCAATCAGCCCCAGCATTTT
many | TRBD2 | TRBJ2-1 | TRBV6-1 | CASSGRAGSEQFF | TGTGCCAGCAGCGGGAGGGCCGGGAGTGAGCAGTTCTTC
- | - | TRBJ1-1 | TRBV20-1 | CSARSRGRAEAFF | TGCAGTGCCAGAAGCAGGGGCAGGGCTGAAGCTTTCTTT
- | - | TRBJ2-3 | TRBV5-1 | CASSSGRQFSTDTQYF | TGCGCCAGCAGTTCGGGGAGACAGTTTAGCACAGATACGCAGTATTTT
once | TRBD1 | TRBJ2-1 | TRBV5-1 | CASSWDRLYNEQFF | TGCGCCAGCAGCTGGGACAGACTCTACAATGAGCAGTTCTTC
- | - | TRBJ2-7 | TRBV6-2/TRBV6-3 | CASRGQSAVQYF | TGTGCCAGCAGAGGACAGTCGGCGGTGCAGTACTTC
many | - | TRBJ1-6 | TRBV4-3 | CASSQELLAASPLHF | TGCGCCAGCAGCCAAGAACTTTTAGCTGCCTCACCCCTCCACTTT
many | - | TRBJ2-1 | TRBV24-1 | CATSDLPVNEQFF | TGTGCCACCAGTGATTTGCCGGTCAATGAGCAGTTCTTC
- | TRBD1 | TRBJ2-7 | TRBV28 | CASSRDRGYAYEQYF | TGTGCCAGCAGTCGGGACAGGGGTTACGCCTACGAGCAGTACTTC
many | - | TRBJ2-7 | TRBV5-6 | CASSLQHEQYF | TGTGCCAGCAGCTTGCAGCACGAGCAGTACTTC
- | - | TRBJ2-4 | TRBV6-1 | CASRGDITKNIQYF | TGTGCCAGCAGAGGGGACATCACCAAAAACATTCAGTACTTC
- | - | TRBJ1-1 | TRBV3-1 | CASSHRNMNTEAFF | TGTGCCAGCAGCCATCGGAATATGAACACTGAAGCTTTCTTT
few | - | TRBJ2-7 | TRBV12-3/TRBV12-4 | CASSLGVTRRVKYF | TGTGCCAGCAGTTTAGGAGTCACGCGGCGTGTGAAGTACTTC
- | TRBD1 | TRBJ2-5 | TRBV5-6 | CASSQLTQGAWIETQYF | TGTGCCAGCAGCCAATTGACGCAGGGGGCCTGGATAGAGACCCAGTACTTC
few | - | TRBJ2-1 | TRBV11-2 | CASSLTTGPYNEQFF | TGTGCCAGCAGCCTTACGACGGGGCCGTACAATGAGCAGTTCTTC
- | - | TRBJ2-1 | TRBV3-1 | CASSLPLQQGREEQFF | TGTGCCAGCAGCCTTCCGCTACAGCAGGGGAGGGAGGAGCAGTTCTTC
many | - | TRBJ1-2 | TRBV4-3 | CASSLTHGDGYTF | TGCGCCAGCAGCCTGACACACGGGGATGGCTACACCTTC
many | - | TRBJ2-7 | TRBV4-2 | CASSQQQITGRTSYEQYF | TGTGCCAGCAGCCAACAACAAATCACGGGACGGACCTCCTACGAGCAGTACTTC
many | TRBD1 | TRBJ2-1 | TRBV6-5 | CASSTGTGLYNEQFF | TGTGCCAGCAGTACTGGGACAGGTCTATACAATGAGCAGTTCTTC
- | - | TRBJ2-1 | TRBV6-5 | CASSYSAGPGIHNEQFF | TGTGCCAGCAGTTACTCGGCCGGGCCAGGGATCCACAATGAGCAGTTCTTC
- | - | TRBJ1-1 | TRBV7-2 | CASSFPGAPEAFF | TGTGCCAGCAGCTTTCCAGGGGCCCCTGAAGCTTTCTTT
- | TRBD1 | TRBJ2-7 | TRBV29-1 | CSVGLTTGGRVEQYF | TGCAGCGTTGGACTTACGACAGGGGGCAGGGTCGAGCAGTACTTC
- | TRBD2 | TRBJ2-5 | TRBV12-3/TRBV12-4 | CASSLGGRSGETQYF | TGTGCCAGCAGTTTAGGCGGGAGGTCCGGAGAGACCCAGTACTTC
- | TRBD2 | TRBJ2-1 | TRBV6-2/TRBV6-3 | CASRWTSGGPSYNEQFF | TGTGCCAGCAGATGGACTAGCGGGGGGCCTTCCTACAATGAGCAGTTCTTC
many | - | TRBJ2-3 | TRBV18 | CASSQASDTDTQYF | TGTGCCAGCTCACAGGCTAGCGACACAGATACGCAGTATTTT
- | TRBD1 | TRBJ2-1 | TRBV10-3 | CAIRVGTGLNEQFF | TGTGCCATCAGGGTCGGGACAGGGTTAAATGAGCAGTTCTTC
- | - | TRBJ2-7 | TRBV4-2 | CASSPGEGRFVQYF | TGTGCCAGCAGCCCAGGGGAGGGCCGCTTCGTGCAGTACTTC
- | TRBD2 | TRBJ2-7 | TRBV5-1 | CASSSNGLAENEQYF | TGCGCCAGCAGCTCTAACGGACTAGCGGAGAACGAGCAGTACTTC
- | TRBD2 | TRBJ2-1 | TRBV4-3 | CASSQLGVAGAYNEQFF | TGCGCCAGCAGCCAACTTGGTGTAGCGGGGGCATACAATGAGCAGTTCTTC